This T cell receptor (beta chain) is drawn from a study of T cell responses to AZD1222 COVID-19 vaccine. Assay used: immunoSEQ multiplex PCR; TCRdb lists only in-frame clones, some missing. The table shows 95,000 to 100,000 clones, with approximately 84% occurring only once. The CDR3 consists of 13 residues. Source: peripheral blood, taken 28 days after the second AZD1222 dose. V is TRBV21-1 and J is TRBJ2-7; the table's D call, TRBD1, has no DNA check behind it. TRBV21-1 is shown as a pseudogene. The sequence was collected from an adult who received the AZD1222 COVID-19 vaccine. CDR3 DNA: TGTGCCAGCAGCAAAGCGGCCGATGACGAGCAGTACTTC. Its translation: CASSKAADDEQYF.